Listed here are 27 T cell receptor beta chains from one sample, sequenced in a study of cytomegalovirus exposure and HLA in healthy donors. A multiplex PCR was run with 60 Vbeta primers and 13 Jbeta primers. TCRdb's table, derived via immunoSEQ multiplex PCR, lists solely in-frame clones and lacks some. The data show 93,000 or so clones, about 83% seen once. The sample comprised PBMCs. The receptors were gathered from a woman aged 18-35 years in good health and CMV-seropositive.

This clone was recorded once. The genes are TRBV2 and TRBJ1-5; the match to TRBD1 covers 9 bases. V was clipped by 8 bases and J by 0 bases; unmatched bases: 8. There are 16 residues in the CDR3. Germline V gene lookup returns CDR1 SNHLY and CDR2 FYNNEI. CDR3 in DNA: TGTGCCAGCGACCGGGACAGGGCCCTTAGCAATCAGCCCCAGCATTTT. It translates to CASDRDRALSNQPQHF.

The chain has TRBV9 and TRBJ2-6, with D maybe TRBD1 (5 bases). The CDR3 runs 18 residues. The V gene lost 4 bases and the J gene lost 3 bases, with 20 bases spanning the gap. The germline V gene has CDR1 SGDLS and CDR2 YYNGEE. CDR3 protein: CASSSIPAPGNGANVLTF. CDR3 nucleotide sequence: TGTGCCAGCAGCTCCATACCCGCCCCAGGGAATGGGGCCAACGTCCTGACTTTC.

The genes are TRBV4-1 and TRBJ2-7; 8 bases agree with TRBD2. Germline values: CDR1 MGHRA, CDR2 YSYEKL. V lost 3 bases to trimming and J lost 0 bases; unmatched junction nucleotides: 4. This CDR3 contains 15 residues. For the CDR3, the DNA is TGCGCCAGCAGCCATCGGACTAGCCACTCCTACGAGCAGTACTTC. Translating it yields CASSHRTSHSYEQYF.

This clone was seen just once. The chain carries TRBV14 and TRBJ1-1, with a possible D match to TRBD1 (6 bases). V lost 2 bases, J lost 3 bases, and 13 bases lay in between. Per the germline V gene, CDR1 is SGHDN and CDR2 is FVKESK. This CDR3 is built from 15 residues. The CDR3 here is CASSQKWGLHTEAFF. In DNA form, the CDR3 reads TGTGCCAGCAGCCAAAAGTGGGGGCTTCACACTGAAGCTTTCTTT.

The V call is TRBV2, the J call TRBJ2-7; 10 bases map to TRBD1. Germline V lookup: CDR1 SNHLY, CDR2 FYNNEI. Unmatched junction bases numbered 8, after V lost 10 bases and J lost 5 bases. This CDR3 has 13 amino acids. The CDR3 bases are TGTGCCACCCACGGGGACAGGGGAGACGAGCAGTACTTC. Translating it yields CATHGDRGDEQYF.

The CDR3 loop reads CASSASAGGPPQETQYF. The CDR3 nucleotides are TGTGCCAGCAGTGCCTCAGCGGGAGGGCCCCCACAAGAGACCCAGTACTTC. The J gene is TRBJ2-5, the V gene TRBV2; TRBD2 matches at 10 bases. V shed 4 bases, J shed 2 bases, and the junction held 10 bases outside the gene matches. Germline V CDR1 and CDR2: SNHLY, FYNNEI. CDR3 length equals 17 residues.

V is TRBV5-1 and J is TRBJ1-2; 7 bases are a match to TRBD1. Trimming cost V 3 bases and J 0 bases; bases outside gene matches: 14. The CDR3 extends over 18 amino acids. The germline V gene encodes CDR1 SGHRS and CDR2 YFSETQ. Here the CDR3 DNA reads TGCGCCAGCAGCTGGAGCGGACAGGTCAACAAGGCTAACTATGGCTACACCTTC. This translates into CASSWSGQVNKANYGYTF.

This clone has a single count. The rearrangement links TRBV28 to TRBJ2-1, with 10 bases matching TRBD2. This CDR3 is built from 17 residues. Looked up from germline, CDR1 is MDHEN and CDR2 is SYDVKM. V lost 3 bases, J lost 2 bases, and 7 bases stayed unmatched. DNA for the CDR3: TGTGCCAGCAGTTTTAGGGTCAGCGGGAGGGCCTACAATGAGCAGTTCTTC. Its protein is CASSFRVSGRAYNEQFF.

The chain employs TRBV5-4 and TRBJ1-2; 8 nucleotides line up with TRBD1. Per the germline V gene, CDR1 is SGHNT and CDR2 is YYREEE (reference sequence). Trimming cost V 4 bases and J 7 bases; bases outside gene matches: 18. The CDR3 runs to 17 residues. The CDR3 coding sequence is TGTGCCAGCAGCACTGGGGGGACAGGTCCCCTATTAGGTGGCTACACCTTC. It specifies CASSTGGTGPLLGGYTF.

By frequency in the sample, this clone is medium-sized (0.01 to 0.1%). The J gene is TRBJ2-3, the V gene TRBV25-1; 10 nucleotides match TRBD2. CDR3 length: 15 amino acids. The V and J ends lost 7 bases and 3 bases, in that order; junction bases with no gene match: 7. CDR1 is MGHDK and CDR2 is SYGVNS in the germline V gene. CDR3 nucleotides: TGTGCCAGCACAAACCTAGCGGGAGTGACAGATACGCAGTATTTT. This translates into CASTNLAGVTDTQYF.

V and J are TRBV7-9 and TRBJ1-4, with a weak D call TRBD1 (6 bases). CDR3 length: 16 amino acids. The germline gives CDR1 SEHNR, CDR2 FQNEAQ (reference sequence). Trimming shortened V by 3 bases and J by 3 bases, and 14 bases separated the two germline ends. The CDR3 loop is CASSFLGGRSNEKLFF. The DNA of the CDR3 is TGTGCCAGCAGCTTTCTAGGGGGACGATCTAATGAAAAACTGTTTTTT.

This CDR3 is CASSLSRGGGNEQFF. CDR3 nucleotide sequence: TGTGCCAGCAGCTTAAGCAGAGGAGGTGGCAATGAGCAGTTCTTC. The rearrangement uses TRBV7-6 and TRBJ2-1; weak D call: TRBD2 (5 bases). Looked up from germline, CDR1 is SGHVS and CDR2 is FNYEAQ. The germline V and J ends were trimmed by 2 bases and 6 bases, with 14 bases remaining between them. The CDR3 spans 15 residues.

The V and J genes are TRBV27 and TRBJ2-7, with D perhaps matching TRBD1 (5 bases). V lost 2 bases, J lost 9 bases, and 14 bases lay in between. The CDR3 runs 13 residues. The germline V gene encodes CDR1 MNHEY and CDR2 SMNVEV (reference sequence). The CDR3: CASSLSRATLQYF. Written as DNA, the CDR3 is TGTGCCAGCAGTTTAAGCAGGGCTACGTTGCAGTACTTC.

CDR3 in amino acids: CSARVVETQYF. The CDR3 DNA sequence: TGCAGTGCCAGGGTAGTCGAGACCCAGTACTTC. This chain uses TRBV20-1 with TRBJ2-5, with D possibly matching TRBD1 (5 bases). The ends were cut back, 6 bases at V and 5 bases at J, with 10 bases in the middle. Germline V gene data show CDR1 as DFQATT and CDR2 as SNEGSKA (reference sequence). The CDR3 runs to 11 residues.

The chain is built from TRBV4-2 and TRBJ2-7, with unresolved D. The CDR3 is 15 residues long. Trimming removed 1 base at V and 2 bases at J, with 12 bases between. Germline-derived CDR1 and CDR2 are LGHNA and YNFKEQ. The CDR3 nucleotides are TGTGCCAGCAGCCAAGGGTTGGCCCCCCCCTACGAGCAGTACTTC. The encoded protein is CASSQGLAPPYEQYF.

The chain uses TRBV4-1 and TRBJ2-2; D is possibly TRBD1 (5 bases). V was trimmed by 2 bases and J by 1 base, leaving 11 bases between them. The CDR3 is 16 residues long. Germline CDR1 MGHRA, CDR2 YSYEKL. This chain's CDR3 is CASSQSRTKNTGELFF. The CDR3 DNA is TGCGCCAGCAGCCAATCCCGGACAAAGAACACCGGGGAGCTGTTTTTT.

The chain combines TRBV27 with TRBJ2-6; TRBD2 might be the D (6 bases). V lost 6 bases, J lost 1 base, and 19 bases lay in between. Germline-derived CDR1 and CDR2 are MNHEY and SMNVEV (reference sequence). This CDR3 is built from 18 residues. CDR3 sequence: CASRTIWREASGANVLTF. CDR3 bases: TGTGCCAGCAGAACTATCTGGCGGGAAGCTTCTGGGGCCAACGTCCTGACTTTC.

The gene calls are TRBV7-3 and TRBJ2-3; TRBD2 aligns across 10 bases. Looked up from germline, CDR1 is SGHTA and CDR2 is FQGTGA. Trimming took 5 bases from V and 3 from J; bases not matched to a gene: 8. The CDR3 has 16 amino acids. The chain's CDR3 is CASSPSGGAGTDTQYF. The CDR3, as DNA: TGTGCCAGCAGCCCGAGCGGGGGGGCTGGGACAGATACGCAGTATTTT.

The chain has TRBV13 and TRBJ1-2; D gene unclear. The CDR3 contains 15 residues. Germline V CDR1 and CDR2: PRHDT, FYEKMQ (reference sequence). V was trimmed by 6 bases and J by 4 bases, leaving 18 bases between them. CDR3 amino acids: CASRGKRDSIYGYTF. Here the CDR3 DNA reads TGTGCCAGCAGGGGAAAACGGGATTCCATCTATGGCTACACCTTC.

This chain joins TRBV29-1 and TRBJ1-5; a weak D match, TRBD1 (6 bases). CDR3 length equals 13 residues. V was clipped by 6 bases and J by 4 bases, with 13 bases between them. Germline CDR1 reads SQVTM; CDR2 reads ANQGSEA. The CDR3 DNA is TGCAGCGTCGCAGGGGAGAGGAATCAGCCCCAGCATTTT. Translation gives CSVAGERNQPQHF. Together with reference TRBV29-1 and TRBJ1-5, the CDR3 gives the full variable domain: SAVISQKPSRDICQRGTSLTIQCQVDSQVTMMFWYRQQPGQSLTLIATANQGSEATYESGFVIDKFPISRPNLTFSTLTVSNMSPEDSSIYLCSVAGERNQPQHFGDGTRLSIL.

This chain connects TRBV7-8 to TRBJ2-7, with D uncertain. Per the germline V gene, CDR1 is SGHVS and CDR2 is FQNEAQ. This CDR3 spans 11 amino acids. V dropped 5 bases and J dropped 2 bases, with 4 bases sitting between them. CDR3 protein: CASSTAYEQYF. CDR3 bases: TGTGCCAGCAGCACAGCCTACGAGCAGTACTTC.

This chain connects TRBV6-1 to TRBJ1-1, with unresolved D. The germline V gene has CDR1 MNHNS and CDR2 SASEGT. There are 15 residues in the CDR3. Trimming pared 1 base from V and 3 bases from J, leaving 12 bases between. The CDR3 DNA is TGTGCCAGCAGTGAAGAGATTCAGGCCTACACTGAAGCTTTCTTT. It specifies CASSEEIQAYTEAFF.

The genes are TRBV9 and TRBJ1-3; D not resolved. The germline V gene encodes CDR1 SGDLS and CDR2 YYNGEE. CDR3 length: 18 amino acids. V lost 0 bases to trimming and J lost 0 bases, with 16 bases between them. The CDR3 spells CASSVGGIGSVSGNTIYF. The CDR3 coding sequence is TGTGCCAGCAGCGTAGGAGGGATAGGGTCGGTCTCTGGAAACACCATATATTTT.

The CDR3 coding sequence is TGTGCCAGCAGTGAAGGGCAGGCTTCTGGAAACACCATATATTTT. It codes for CASSEGQASGNTIYF. The V gene is TRBV6-1, the J gene TRBJ1-3; D is unclear. Germline loops: CDR1 MNHNS, CDR2 SASEGT. The CDR3 has 15 amino acids. V was pared by 1 base and J by 1 base, with 8 bases between.

This chain uses TRBV7-9 with TRBJ2-5, with 14 positions matching TRBD2. This CDR3 contains 16 residues. V shed 5 bases and J 5 bases; nucleotides not matched to a gene: 7. CDR1 is SEHNR and CDR2 is FQNEAQ in the germline V gene (reference sequence). The CDR3 region is CASSQGLAGVGETQYF. The DNA for the CDR3 is TGTGCCAGCAGCCAGGGACTAGCGGGAGTAGGGGAGACCCAGTACTTC. The variable domain in full, with the rest retrieved from reference TRBV7-9 and TRBJ2-5, is DTGVSQNPRHKITKRGQNVTFRCDPISEHNRLYWYRQTLGQGPEFLTYFQNEAQLEKSRLLSDRFSAERPKGSFSTLEIQRTEQGDSAMYLCASSQGLAGVGETQYFGPGTRLLVL.

This sequence joins TRBV7-9 and TRBJ2-2; D remains unclear. This CDR3 spans 15 amino acids. Trimming left V 4 bases short and J 0 bases short, with 9 bases between. The V gene's germline CDR1 is SEHNR and CDR2 FQNEAQ (reference sequence). The DNA for the CDR3 is TGTGCCAGCAGCTCCCCCGGGTCGAACACCGGGGAGCTGTTTTTT. Its translation: CASSSPGSNTGELFF.

The chain links TRBV5-4 to TRBJ1-2, with D perhaps TRBD1 (5 bases). Germline lookup yields CDR1 SGHNT and CDR2 YYREEE (reference sequence). V was trimmed by 3 bases and J by 2 bases, leaving 8 bases between them. This CDR3 spans 13 amino acids. CDR3 loop: CASSSDKNYGYTF. The CDR3 DNA follows: TGTGCCAGCAGCTCGGACAAAAACTATGGCTACACCTTC.